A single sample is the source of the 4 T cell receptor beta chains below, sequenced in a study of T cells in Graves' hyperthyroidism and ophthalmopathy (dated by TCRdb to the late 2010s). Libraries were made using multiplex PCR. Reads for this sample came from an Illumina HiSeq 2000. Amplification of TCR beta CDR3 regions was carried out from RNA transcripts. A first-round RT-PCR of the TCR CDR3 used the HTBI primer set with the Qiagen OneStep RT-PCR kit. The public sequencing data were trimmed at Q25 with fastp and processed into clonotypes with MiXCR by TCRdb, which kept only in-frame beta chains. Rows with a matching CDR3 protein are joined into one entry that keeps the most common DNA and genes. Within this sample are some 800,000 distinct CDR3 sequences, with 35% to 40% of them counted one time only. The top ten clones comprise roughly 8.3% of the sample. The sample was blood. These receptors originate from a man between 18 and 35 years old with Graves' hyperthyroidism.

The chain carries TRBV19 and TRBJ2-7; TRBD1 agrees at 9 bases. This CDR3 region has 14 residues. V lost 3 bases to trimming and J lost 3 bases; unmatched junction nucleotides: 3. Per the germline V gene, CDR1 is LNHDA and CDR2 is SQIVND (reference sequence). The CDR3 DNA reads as TGTGCCAGTAGTATCGGACAGGGGAACTACGAGCAGTACTTC. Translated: CASSIGQGNYEQYF.

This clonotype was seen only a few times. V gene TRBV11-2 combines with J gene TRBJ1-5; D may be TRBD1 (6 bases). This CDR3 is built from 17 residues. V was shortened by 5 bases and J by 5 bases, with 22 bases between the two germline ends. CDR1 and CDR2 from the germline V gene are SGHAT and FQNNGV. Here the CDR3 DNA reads TGTGCCAGCAGCACTGGACCCCGGCACAGGGTCGATCAGCCCCAGCATTTT. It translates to CASSTGPRHRVDQPQHF. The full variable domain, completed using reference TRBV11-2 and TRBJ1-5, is EAGVAQSPRYKIIEKRQSVAFWCNPISGHATLYWYQQILGQGPKLLIQFQNNGVVDDSQLPKDRFSAERLKGVDSTLKIQPAKLEDSAVYLCASSTGPRHRVDQPQHFGDGTRLSIL.

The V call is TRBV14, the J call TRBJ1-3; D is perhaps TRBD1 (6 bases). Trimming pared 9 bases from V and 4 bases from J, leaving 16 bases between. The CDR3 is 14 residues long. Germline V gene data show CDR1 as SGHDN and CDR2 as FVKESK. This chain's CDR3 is CASAIGGAGNTIYF. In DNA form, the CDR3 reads TGTGCCAGTGCTATCGGGGGCGCCGGAAACACCATATATTTT.

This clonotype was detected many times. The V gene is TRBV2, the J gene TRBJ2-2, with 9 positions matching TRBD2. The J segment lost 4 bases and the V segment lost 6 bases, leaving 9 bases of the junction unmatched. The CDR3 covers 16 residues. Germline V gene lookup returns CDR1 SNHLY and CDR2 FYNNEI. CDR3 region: CASSGGTSRVTGELFF. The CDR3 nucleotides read TGTGCCAGCAGCGGGGGGACTAGCAGGGTCACCGGGGAGCTGTTTTTT.